These 22 T cell receptor beta chains originate from one sample sequenced in a study of T cell changes during pregnancy in multiple sclerosis. Clones were read by immunoSEQ multiplex PCR, and TCRdb kept only the in-frame ones, dropping some. Of around 37,000 clones listed, 75% to 95% were seen once; the top ten hold about 6.3%. The sample was CD8+ T cells from peripheral blood mononuclear cells, taken in the second trimester of pregnancy. These TCRs come from a female donor with multiple sclerosis, enrolled in a pregnancy study.

The V and J genes are TRBV4-2 and TRBJ1-2; D unresolved. Germline V CDR1 and CDR2: LGHNA, YNFKEQ. This CDR3 region has 14 residues. V was shortened by 0 bases and J by 5 bases, with 10 bases between the two germline ends. This chain's CDR3 is CASSQDIAAYGYTF. In DNA form, the CDR3 reads TGTGCCAGCAGCCAAGATATAGCAGCATATGGCTACACCTTC.

The rearrangement links TRBV4-3 to TRBJ2-7; no clear D gene. The length of the CDR3 is 12 residues. V was trimmed by 1 base and J by 2 bases, leaving 3 bases between them. The germline V gene has CDR1 LGHNA and CDR2 YSLEER. CDR3 residues: CASSQGPYEQYF. CDR3 bases: TGCGCCAGCAGCCAAGGGCCCTACGAGCAGTACTTC.

This chain connects TRBV11-2 to TRBJ1-1; D gene uncertain. Germline V gene lookup returns CDR1 SGHAT and CDR2 FQNNGV. Deletions cut 3 bases from V and 5 bases from J, with 16 bases between. This CDR3 comprises 15 residues. Written as DNA, the CDR3 is TGTGCCAGCAGCTTCGGAGTAATCATGGCGACTGAAGCTTTCTTT. Protein: CASSFGVIMATEAFF.

This clone is a singleton in its sample. The chain combines TRBV7-3 with TRBJ2-3; 11 bases are shared with TRBD2. Germline trimming cut 3 bases from V and 4 bases from J; bases unmatched to any gene: 6. The CDR3 has 16 residues. Germline V gene lookup returns CDR1 SGHTA and CDR2 FQGTGA. The DNA for the CDR3 is TGTGCCAGCAGCTTCGTAGCGGGGGGGCCAGCAGATACGCAGTATTTT. Amino acid sequence: CASSFVAGGPADTQYF. The complete variable domain, with remaining parts taken from reference TRBV7-3 and TRBJ2-3, reads GAGVSQTPSNKVTEKGKYVELRCDPISGHTALYWYRQSLGQGPEFLIYFQGTGAADDSGLPNDRFFAVRPEGSVSTLKIQRTERGDSAVYLCASSFVAGGPADTQYFGPGTRLTVL.

The rearrangement links TRBV7-8 to TRBJ1-1; the match to TRBD1 covers 12 bases. Germline V gene lookup returns CDR1 SGHVS and CDR2 FQNEAQ. The CDR3 spans 21 residues. V lost 5 bases and J lost 5; bases outside the gene matches: 24. In DNA, the CDR3 is TGTGCCAGCAGCCCCCCCCCGGGACAGGGGGCCTCTGCGATATCAGAAACTGAAGCTTTCTTT. Its protein is CASSPPPGQGASAISETEAFF.

This sequence joins TRBV5-1 and TRBJ1-1; tentatively, D is TRBD1 (6 bases). There are 19 residues in the CDR3. Germline V lookup: CDR1 SGHRS, CDR2 YFSETQ. V lost 4 bases, J lost 1 base, and 26 bases lay in between. The chain's CDR3 is CASSLHPDSLPRQNTEAFF. CDR3 in DNA: TGCGCCAGCAGCCTTCACCCGGACAGTCTACCGCGACAGAACACTGAAGCTTTCTTT.

This sequence joins TRBV11-2 and TRBJ1-1; 7 positions match TRBD1. Germline CDR1 reads SGHAT; CDR2 reads FQNNGV. Trimming at V came to 5 bases and at J to 2 bases, leaving 11 bases not matched to a gene. The CDR3 covers 16 residues. The CDR3 DNA is TGTGCCAGCAGCCGTGGGCAGGGGGTAGGAAACACTGAAGCTTTCTTT. Translated: CASSRGQGVGNTEAFF.

This clone was observed once. The chain employs TRBV29-1 and TRBJ1-1; D is unclear. Germline V gives CDR1 SQVTM, CDR2 ANQGSEA. The CDR3 totals 10 residues. V lost 6 bases and J 7 bases, leaving 9 bases between the germline ends. In nucleotides, the CDR3 is TGCAGCGTCAGGATCGGTGAAGCTTTCTTT. This sequence encodes CSVRIGEAFF.

The rearrangement links TRBV30 to TRBJ2-7, with 8 bases aligning to TRBD1. CDR1 and CDR2 (germline): GTSNPN, SVGIG (reference sequence). The length of the CDR3 is 13 residues. J gave up 6 bases and V 1 base, and 5 bases lay outside the gene matches. The CDR3 region has the DNA TGTGCCTGGAGTGGTGTGACAGGGGTCGAGCAGTACTTC. Its protein is CAWSGVTGVEQYF. The full variable domain, with the rest looked up from reference TRBV30 and TRBJ2-7, is SQTIHQWPATLVQPVGSPLSLECTVEGTSNPNLYWYRQAAGRGLQLLFYSVGIGQISSEVPQNLSASRPQDRQFILSSKKLLLSDSGFYLCAWSGVTGVEQYFGPGTRLTVT.

This clone was detected only once. The rearrangement joins TRBV30 to TRBJ2-3; tentatively, D is TRBD2 (6 bases). The germline CDR1 and CDR2 sequences are GTSNPN and SVGIG (reference sequence). The CDR3 runs to 13 residues. V was shortened by 2 bases and J by 6 bases, with 12 bases between the two germline ends. The CDR3 DNA sequence: TGTGCCTGGAGTTGGCGGGATTATGATACGCAGTATTTT. It yields the protein CAWSWRDYDTQYF.

The V gene is TRBV19, the J gene TRBJ2-2, with D unresolved. This CDR3 comprises 13 residues. V was pared by 2 bases and J by 6 bases, with 7 bases between. Germline V gene sequence: CDR1 LNHDA, CDR2 SQIVND (reference sequence). The CDR3 DNA sequence: TGTGCCAGTAGTATATATCTTTCCGGGGAGCTGTTTTTT. Translation gives CASSIYLSGELFF.

The V call is TRBV19, the J call TRBJ1-3; D not certain. Trimming removed 3 bases at V and 8 bases at J, with 5 bases between. Germline V gene sequence: CDR1 LNHDA, CDR2 SQIVND (reference sequence). There are 11 residues in the CDR3. This CDR3 is CASSMRDTIYF. CDR3 nucleotide sequence: TGTGCCAGTAGTATGAGGGACACCATATATTTT.

The chain has TRBV7-3 and TRBJ2-7; 7 nucleotides match TRBD1. The CDR3 spans 15 residues. From germline, CDR1 is SGHTA and CDR2 FQGTGA. V shed 3 bases, J shed 2 bases, and the junction held 7 bases outside the gene matches. The CDR3 DNA reads TGTGCCAGCAGCTTGGAAAGGGGGCCAACCTACGAGCAGTACTTC. Residues: CASSLERGPTYEQYF.

The rearrangement joins TRBV6-5 to TRBJ2-1, with a weak D call TRBD2 (5 bases). V lost 0 bases and J lost 9, with 15 bases in between. Germline-derived CDR1 and CDR2 are MNHEY and SVGAGI. The CDR3 contains 15 residues. Written as DNA, the CDR3 is TGTGCCAGCAGTTACTCCCTAGTTACTAGGAGTGAGCAGTTCTTC. Amino acid sequence: CASSYSLVTRSEQFF.

The rearrangement links TRBV5-1 to TRBJ2-7, with TRBD2 as a possible D gene (5 bases). The CDR3 loop spans 17 amino acids. The V end was cut by 4 bases, the J end by 2 bases, with 22 bases between. CDR1 is SGHRS, CDR2 YFSETQ, per germline. For the CDR3, the DNA is TGCGCCAGCAGCCTTGCCGGGGATATCTCCCCCCCCTACGAGCAGTACTTC. Amino acids: CASSLAGDISPPYEQYF.

The V call is TRBV7-9, the J call TRBJ1-1; 9 positions match TRBD1. In germline, CDR1 is SEHNR, CDR2 FQNEAQ (reference sequence). The CDR3 totals 15 residues. Losses at the gene ends were 2 bases for V and 4 bases for J; bases not matched to a gene: 5. The CDR3: CASSLLGQGFTEAFF. CDR3 DNA: TGTGCCAGCAGCTTATTGGGACAGGGTTTCACTGAAGCTTTCTTT.

The rearrangement links TRBV12-5 to TRBJ2-2; a possible D gene is TRBD2 (6 bases). This CDR3 has 14 residues. The V gene's germline CDR1 is LGHNT and CDR2 FRNRAP. Between the trimmed V and J ends, which lost 3 bases and 3 bases, there was a span of 8 bases. CDR3 region: CASGFGRHTGELFF. The CDR3 region has the DNA TGTGCTAGTGGTTTCGGGAGACACACCGGGGAGCTGTTTTTT.

V gene TRBV9 combines with J gene TRBJ1-1, with TRBD1 matching over 8 bases. CDR1 is SGDLS, CDR2 YYNGEE, per germline. The CDR3 is made up of 17 amino acids. J gave up 1 base and V 2 bases, and 10 bases lay outside the gene matches. Here the CDR3 reads CASSVPDAGTGNTEAFF. The CDR3 DNA follows: TGTGCCAGCAGCGTCCCCGACGCCGGGACAGGGAACACTGAAGCTTTCTTT.

The chain combines TRBV6-5 with TRBJ1-1; D uncertain. The CDR3 runs 15 residues. Germline V gene lookup returns CDR1 MNHEY and CDR2 SVGAGI. Trimming took 0 bases from V and 0 from J, leaving 8 bases between them. The CDR3 here is CASSYSRSLNTEAFF. The DNA for the CDR3 is TGTGCCAGCAGTTACTCACGGAGTCTGAACACTGAAGCTTTCTTT.

This clone was observed a handful of times. The chain couples TRBV6-4 to TRBJ1-3; D remains unclear. There are 13 residues in the CDR3. With 0 bases removed from V and 3 bases from J, the gap between germline ends came to 3 bases. Germline lookup yields CDR1 MRHNA and CDR2 SNTAGT. The CDR3 DNA follows: TGTGCCAGCAGTGACTCGAGTGGAAACACCATATATTTT. This encodes CASSDSSGNTIYF.

The DNA of the CDR3 is TGTGCCAGCAGAGGTGACGGACTATCTAACTATGGCTACACCTTC. This translates into CASRGDGLSNYGYTF. This chain joins TRBV11-2 and TRBJ1-2; no firm D call. V lost 6 bases and J lost 0, with 14 bases in between. Germline V gene lookup returns CDR1 SGHAT and CDR2 FQNNGV. This CDR3 has 15 amino acids.

The chain uses TRBV6-5 and TRBJ2-1; D is undetermined. The length of the CDR3 is 13 residues. The V gene lost 0 bases and the J gene lost 10 bases, with 10 bases spanning the gap. Per germline, CDR1 MNHEY and CDR2 SVGAGI. The CDR3 DNA sequence: TGTGCCAGCAGTTACTCTGGCCAGAACGAGCAGTTCTTC. This translates into CASSYSGQNEQFF.